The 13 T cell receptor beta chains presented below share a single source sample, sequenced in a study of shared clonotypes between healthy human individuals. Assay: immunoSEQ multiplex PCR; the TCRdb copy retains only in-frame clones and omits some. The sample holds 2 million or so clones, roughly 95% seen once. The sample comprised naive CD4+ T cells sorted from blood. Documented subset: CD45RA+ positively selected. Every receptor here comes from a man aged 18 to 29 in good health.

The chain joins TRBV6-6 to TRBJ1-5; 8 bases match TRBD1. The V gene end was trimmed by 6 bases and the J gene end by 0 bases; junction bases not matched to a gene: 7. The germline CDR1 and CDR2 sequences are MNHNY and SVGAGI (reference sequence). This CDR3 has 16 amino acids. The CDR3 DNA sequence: TGTGCCAGCAGAGTACAGGGGGGGGATAGCAATCAGCCCCAGCATTTT. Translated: CASRVQGGDSNQPQHF.

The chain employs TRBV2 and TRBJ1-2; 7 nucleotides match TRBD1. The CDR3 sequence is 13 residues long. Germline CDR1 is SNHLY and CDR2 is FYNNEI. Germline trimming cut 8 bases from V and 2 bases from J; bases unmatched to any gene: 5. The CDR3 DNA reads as TGTGCCAGCGAGGGGGCCCCCAACTATGGCTACACCTTC. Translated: CASEGAPNYGYTF.

The CDR3 region has the DNA TGTGCCAGCAGTCCGGAGCAGGGTCTGGCCCAGTACTTC. Amino acid sequence: CASSPEQGLAQYF. The chain employs TRBV27 and TRBJ2-5, with TRBD1 as a possible D gene (5 bases). This CDR3 is 13 amino acids long. Germline-derived CDR1 and CDR2 are MNHEY and SMNVEV (reference sequence). V was cut by 5 bases and J by 9 bases, with 16 bases left in between.

CDR3 coding DNA: TGCGCCAGCAGCCAAGTCCTGCCTGAAGAGCAGTACTTC. Amino acids: CASSQVLPEEQYF. J is TRBJ2-7 and V is TRBV4-1; D is unclear. Germline lookup yields CDR1 MGHRA and CDR2 YSYEKL. The ends were cut back, 1 base at V and 7 bases at J, with 11 bases in the middle. This CDR3 has 13 residues.

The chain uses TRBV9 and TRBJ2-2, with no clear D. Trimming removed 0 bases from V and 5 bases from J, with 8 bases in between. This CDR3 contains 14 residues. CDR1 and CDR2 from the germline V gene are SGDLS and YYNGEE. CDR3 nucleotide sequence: TGTGCCAGCAGCGTAGATTCGGAAACCGGGGAGCTGTTTTTT. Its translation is CASSVDSETGELFF. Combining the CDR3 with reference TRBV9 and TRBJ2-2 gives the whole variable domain DSGVTQTPKHLITATGQRVTLRCSPRSGDLSVYWYQQSLDQGLQFLIQYYNGEERAKGNILERFSAQQFPDLHSELNLSSLELGDSALYFCASSVDSETGELFFGEGSRLTVL.

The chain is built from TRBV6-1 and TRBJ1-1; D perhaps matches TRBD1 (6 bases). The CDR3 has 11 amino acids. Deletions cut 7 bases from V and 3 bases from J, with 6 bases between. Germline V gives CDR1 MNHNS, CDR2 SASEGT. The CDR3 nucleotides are TGTGCCAGCAACAGGGACACTGAAGCTTTCTTT. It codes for CASNRDTEAFF.

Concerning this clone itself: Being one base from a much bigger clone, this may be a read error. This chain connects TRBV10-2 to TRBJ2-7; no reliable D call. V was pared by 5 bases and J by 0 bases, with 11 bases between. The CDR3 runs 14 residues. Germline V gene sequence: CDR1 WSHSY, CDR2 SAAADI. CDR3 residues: CASSLQRPSYEQYF. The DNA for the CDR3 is TGCGCCAGCAGTCTACAGAGGCCCTCCTACGAGCAGTACTTC.

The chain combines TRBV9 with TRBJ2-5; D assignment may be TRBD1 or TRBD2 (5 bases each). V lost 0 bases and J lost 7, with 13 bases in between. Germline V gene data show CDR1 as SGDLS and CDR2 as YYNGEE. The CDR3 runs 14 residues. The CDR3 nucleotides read TGTGCCAGCAGCGTAGGGAGCGGTGGGGGGACCCAGTACTTC. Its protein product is CASSVGSGGGTQYF. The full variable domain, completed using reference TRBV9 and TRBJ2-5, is DSGVTQTPKHLITATGQRVTLRCSPRSGDLSVYWYQQSLDQGLQFLIQYYNGEERAKGNILERFSAQQFPDLHSELNLSSLELGDSALYFCASSVGSGGGTQYFGPGTRLLVL.

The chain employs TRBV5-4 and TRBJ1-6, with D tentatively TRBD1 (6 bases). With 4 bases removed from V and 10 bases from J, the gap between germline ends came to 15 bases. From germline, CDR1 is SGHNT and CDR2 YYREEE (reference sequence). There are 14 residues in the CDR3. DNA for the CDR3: TGTGCCAGCAGCCCTACAGGGCAGCAATCACCCCTCCACTTT. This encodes CASSPTGQQSPLHF.

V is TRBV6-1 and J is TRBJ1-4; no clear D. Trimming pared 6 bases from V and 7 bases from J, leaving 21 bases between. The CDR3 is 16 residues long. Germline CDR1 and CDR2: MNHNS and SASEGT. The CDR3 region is CASSEKLRSYGEKLFF. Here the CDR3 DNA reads TGTGCCAGCAGCGAAAAGCTCCGATCGTATGGTGAAAAACTGTTTTTT.

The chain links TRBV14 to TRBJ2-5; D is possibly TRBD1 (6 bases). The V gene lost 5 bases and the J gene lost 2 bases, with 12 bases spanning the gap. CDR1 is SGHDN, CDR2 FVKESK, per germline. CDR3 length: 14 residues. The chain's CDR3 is CASSKSGQQETQYF. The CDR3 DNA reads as TGTGCCAGCAGCAAGTCGGGACAACAAGAGACCCAGTACTTC.

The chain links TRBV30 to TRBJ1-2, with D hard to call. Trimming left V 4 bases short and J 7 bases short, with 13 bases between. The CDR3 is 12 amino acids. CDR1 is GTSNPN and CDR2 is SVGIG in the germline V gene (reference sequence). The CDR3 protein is CAWKPAEGGYTF. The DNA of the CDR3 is TGTGCCTGGAAGCCGGCGGAGGGTGGCTACACCTTC. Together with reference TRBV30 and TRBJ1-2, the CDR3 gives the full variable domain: SQTIHQWPATLVQPVGSPLSLECTVEGTSNPNLYWYRQAAGRGLQLLFYSVGIGQISSEVPQNLSASRPQDRQFILSSKKLLLSDSGFYLCAWKPAEGGYTFGSGTRLTVV.

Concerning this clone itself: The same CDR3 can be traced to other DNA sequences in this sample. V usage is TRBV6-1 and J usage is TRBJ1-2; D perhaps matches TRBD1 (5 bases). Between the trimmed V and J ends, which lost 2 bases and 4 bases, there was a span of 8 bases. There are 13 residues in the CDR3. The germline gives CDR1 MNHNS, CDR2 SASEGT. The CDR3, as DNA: TGTGCCAGCAGTGAATCCGGGGGCTATGGCTACACCTTC. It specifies CASSESGGYGYTF.